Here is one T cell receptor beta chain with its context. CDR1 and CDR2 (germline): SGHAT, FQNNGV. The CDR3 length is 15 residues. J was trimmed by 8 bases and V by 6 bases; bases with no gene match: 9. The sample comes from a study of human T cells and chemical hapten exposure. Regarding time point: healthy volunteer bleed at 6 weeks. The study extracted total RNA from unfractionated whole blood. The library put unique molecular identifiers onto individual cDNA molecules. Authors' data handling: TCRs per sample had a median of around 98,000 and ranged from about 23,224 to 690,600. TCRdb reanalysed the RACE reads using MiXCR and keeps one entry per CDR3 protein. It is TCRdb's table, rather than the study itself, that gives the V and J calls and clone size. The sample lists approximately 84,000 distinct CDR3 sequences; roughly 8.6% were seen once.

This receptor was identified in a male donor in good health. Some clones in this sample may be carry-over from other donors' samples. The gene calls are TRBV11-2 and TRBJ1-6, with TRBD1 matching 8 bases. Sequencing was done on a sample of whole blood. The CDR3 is CASSPLDRAYSPLHF. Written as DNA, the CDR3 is TGTGCCAGCAGTCCCCTGGACAGGGCCTATTCACCCCTCCACTTT.